The 6 T cell receptor beta chains below all came from one sample that was sequenced in a study of cytomegalovirus exposure and HLA in healthy donors listed by TCRdb under 2017. The protocol used for the library was the immunoSEQ multiplex PCR assay. For the multiplex PCR, a mixture combining 60 forward primers for TCR Vbeta segments and 13 reverse primers for TCR Jbeta segments was used. Entries here come from immuneACCESS through TCRdb and include only in-frame sequences with V and J called. Some clones fail to appear in such tables; in the studies checked, an unresolved V gene covers under half of the shortfall, and the cause of the remainder is unknown. In all, the sample holds approximately 200,000 clones, and 85% to 90% of those were seen once. 1% to 1.5% of the sample lies in the top ten. Sequencing was carried out using PBMCs. The receptors shown here come from a human donor in good health.

The chain is built from TRBV14 and TRBJ2-2, with 8 bases aligning to TRBD1. The CDR3 totals 18 residues. CDR1 SGHDN and CDR2 FVKESK come from the germline V gene. With 3 bases clipped from V and 2 bases from J, the junction kept 11 bases outside the gene matches. The CDR3 protein is CASSHGHRGTINTGELFF. The CDR3, as DNA: TGTGCCAGCAGCCATGGGCACAGGGGGACCATTAACACCGGGGAGCTGTTTTTT. The full variable domain, with the rest looked up from reference TRBV14 and TRBJ2-2, is EAGVTQFPSHSVIEKGQTVTLRCDPISGHDNLYWYRRVMGKEIKFLLHFVKESKQDESGMPNNRFLAERTGGTYSTLKVQPAELEDSGVYFCASSHGHRGTINTGELFFGEGSRLTVL.

This chain uses TRBV7-8 with TRBJ2-1, with a weak D call TRBD1 (6 bases). CDR3 length: 14 residues. Germline-derived CDR1 and CDR2 are SGHVS and FQNEAQ. Trimming stripped 6 bases from V and 2 bases from J, with 11 bases between. DNA for the CDR3: TGTGCCAGCAGGGAACAGGGCGCCTACAATGAGCAGTTCTTC. Translation: CASREQGAYNEQFF.

This clone occurred a few times. V is TRBV7-2 and J is TRBJ1-5; D is undetermined. This CDR3 has 13 residues. Germline V gene data show CDR1 as SGHTA and CDR2 as FQGNSA. Between the trimmed V and J ends, which lost 4 bases and 4 bases, there was a span of 8 bases. The CDR3 DNA is TGTGCCAGCAGCTCACGCGGGAATCAGCCCCAGCATTTT. Protein sequence: CASSSRGNQPQHF.

The chain couples TRBV6-5 to TRBJ1-1; TRBD1 aligns across 8 bases. The germline gives CDR1 MNHEY, CDR2 SVGAGI. V shed 0 bases, J shed 10 bases, and the junction held 10 bases outside the gene matches. The CDR3 sequence is 15 residues long. The CDR3 protein is CASSYSRQGASGAFF. The CDR3 DNA is TGTGCCAGCAGTTACTCGAGGCAGGGGGCGAGTGGAGCTTTCTTT.

This rearrangement joins TRBV5-4 to TRBJ2-7, with 8 bases aligning to TRBD2. Germline values: CDR1 SGHNT, CDR2 YYREEE (reference sequence). Trimming at V came to 2 bases and at J to 5 bases, leaving 6 bases not matched to a gene. The CDR3 is 14 amino acids. The CDR3 region is CASSFSGRRDEQYF. CDR3 nucleotide sequence: TGTGCCAGCAGCTTCAGCGGGAGAAGGGACGAGCAGTACTTC.

The V call is TRBV9, the J call TRBJ2-7; no definite D call. V was cut by 4 bases and J by 2 bases, with 16 bases left in between. The CDR3 spans 15 residues. In germline, CDR1 is SGDLS, CDR2 YYNGEE. The CDR3: CASSPRASRTYEQYF. The DNA of the CDR3 is TGTGCCAGCAGCCCCCGAGCTAGTCGAACCTACGAGCAGTACTTC.